A single sample is the source of the 21 T cell receptor beta chains below, sequenced in a study of vaccination and CD4 T cells after COVID-19 (dated by TCRdb to about 2022). Library preparation was by PCR. Reads for this sample came from an Illumina iSeq 100. At the Johns Hopkins FTIC core, DNA from the cultured CD4+ T cells underwent TCR sequencing with the Oncomine TCR Beta short-read assay. In-frame beta chains were kept once TCRdb had trimmed the public reads at Q25 with fastp and called clones with MiXCR. Each CDR3 protein appears once, grouped with its most common genes and DNA. This sample has fewer than 8,500 distinct CDR3 sequences in its table, and approximately 53% of those were observed once. The ten largest clones take up 30% to 35% of the sample. Their specific antigens are unknown. The treatment or condition label, read with the paper, signifies: approximately nine-day PBMC culture with coronavirus spike peptide pools or control peptides (ViraFEST assay). CD4+ T cells from unexposed donors were collected before the COVID-19 pandemic (2011-2018).

Sequencing input: CD4+ T cells from blood, cultured in vitro. All receptors derive from a human donor in good health.

This clonotype occurred a few times. The CDR3 reads CSAPRTLGQSYQETQYF. The CDR3 nucleotides read TGCAGTGCTCCCCGGACATTGGGTCAAAGTTACCAAGAGACCCAGTACTTC. The chain recombines TRBV20-1 with TRBJ2-5, with D possibly being TRBD1 (5 bases). This CDR3 spans 17 amino acids. The germline V and J ends were trimmed by 5 bases and 0 bases, with 22 bases remaining between them. CDR1 and CDR2 (germline): DFQATT, SNEGSKA (reference sequence).

This clonotype was seen a handful of times. V usage is TRBV5-1 and J usage is TRBJ2-5, with D uncertain. Trimming left V 1 base short and J 5 bases short, with 9 bases between. The CDR3 has 13 amino acids. Germline CDR1 is SGHRS and CDR2 is YFSETQ. CDR3 sequence (DNA): TGCGCCAGCAGCTTGACCAGACGGGAGACCCAGTACTTC. Its protein is CASSLTRRETQYF. The full variable domain, completed using reference TRBV5-1 and TRBJ2-5, is KAGVTQTPRYLIKTRGQQVTLSCSPISGHRSVSWYQQTPGQGLQFLFEYFSETQRNKGNFPGRFSGRQFSNSRSEMNVSTLELGDSALYLCASSLTRRETQYFGPGTRLLVL.

CDR3 sequence (DNA): TGTGCCAGCAGTGAGGGTTTAGGTCAGCCCCAGCATTTT. This sequence encodes CASSEGLGQPQHF. The chain uses TRBV2 and TRBJ1-5; unclear D gene. Germline V lookup: CDR1 SNHLY, CDR2 FYNNEI. Trimming cost V 3 bases and J 6 bases, with 9 bases left between them. This CDR3 has 13 amino acids. Supplemented by reference TRBV2 and TRBJ1-5, the full variable domain reads EPEVTQTPSHQVTQMGQEVILRCVPISNHLYFYWYRQILGQKVEFLVSFYNNEISEKSEIFDDQFSVERPDGSNFTLKIRSTKLEDSAMYFCASSEGLGQPQHFGDGTRLSIL.

The V gene is TRBV7-2, the J gene TRBJ1-2, with D perhaps TRBD1 (5 bases). The CDR3 extends over 16 amino acids. The V and J ends lost 0 bases and 2 bases respectively, with 13 bases between them. The germline V gene has CDR1 SGHTA and CDR2 FQGNSA. CDR3 sequence reads: CASSLAGLGWNYGYTF. The CDR3 nucleotides read TGTGCCAGCAGCTTAGCGGGGCTCGGGTGGAACTATGGCTACACCTTC.

The CDR3 coding sequence is TGTGCCAGCAGCTTACGGGAGCCCAACGTCCTGACTTTC. This translates into CASSLREPNVLTF. This rearrangement joins TRBV7-2 to TRBJ2-6, with D maybe TRBD2 (6 bases). The CDR3 runs to 13 residues. Trimming removed 2 bases at V and 8 bases at J, with 7 bases between. Germline-derived CDR1 and CDR2 are SGHTA and FQGNSA.

The rearrangement links TRBV6-1 to TRBJ1-3; no definite D call. The CDR3 contains 14 residues. Germline V CDR1 and CDR2: MNHNS, SASEGT. Trimming cost V 3 bases and J 0 bases, with 6 bases left between them. CDR3 coding DNA: TGTGCCAGCAGTGACGGTGCCTCTGGAAACACCATATATTTT. It encodes CASSDGASGNTIYF.

This sequence joins TRBV20-1 and TRBJ2-2, with D perhaps matching TRBD2 (5 bases). Germline V gene sequence: CDR1 DFQATT, CDR2 SNEGSKA (reference sequence). Between the trimmed V and J ends, which lost 6 bases and 3 bases, there was a span of 17 bases. CDR3 length: 15 amino acids. This chain's CDR3 is CSAKDPSLDTGELFF. The DNA for the CDR3 is TGCAGTGCAAAGGACCCTAGCTTGGACACCGGGGAGCTGTTTTTT.

The chain has TRBV6-1 and TRBJ1-2; TRBD1 aligns across 7 bases. Germline V gene data show CDR1 as MNHNS and CDR2 as SASEGT. V lost 6 bases and J lost 5; bases outside the gene matches: 18. This CDR3 spans 17 amino acids. The CDR3, as DNA: TGTGCCAGCAGCGAGACAGGGCTCCCCTATGTTGGGTATGGCTACACCTTC. It specifies CASSETGLPYVGYGYTF.

This sequence joins TRBV7-9 and TRBJ1-2; no firm D call. CDR1 is SEHNR, CDR2 FQNEAQ, per germline (reference sequence). The CDR3 has 10 amino acids. V was shortened by 1 base and J by 8 bases, with 2 bases between the two germline ends. The CDR3 DNA is TGTGCCAGCAGCTTAGGAGGCTACACCTTC. Its protein is CASSLGGYTF.

This clonotype is a singleton in its sample. J is TRBJ2-6 and V is TRBV30; unclear D gene. The germline V and J ends were trimmed by 3 bases and 3 bases, with 6 bases remaining between them. CDR1 is GTSNPN and CDR2 is SVGIG in the germline V gene (reference sequence). The CDR3 sequence is 13 residues long. CDR3 in amino acids: CAWSEVGANVLTF. CDR3 in DNA: TGTGCCTGGAGCGAGGTTGGGGCCAACGTCCTGACTTTC.

This clonotype was observed a handful of times. The gene calls are TRBV10-3 and TRBJ1-1; 8 bases map to TRBD1. This CDR3 spans 12 amino acids. V trimming: 4 bases; J trimming: 10 bases; junction bases outside the gene matches: 5. CDR1 ENHRY and CDR2 SYGVKD come from the germline V gene. The CDR3 DNA follows: TGTGCCATCAGTGGATCAGGGGGCACAGCTTTCTTT. Translated: CAISGSGGTAFF.

The table lists this clonotype with a few counts. The J gene is TRBJ1-2, the V gene TRBV5-8; D may be TRBD1 (5 bases). Germline loops: CDR1 SGHTS, CDR2 YDEGEE. This CDR3 is built from 18 residues. Trimming removed 1 base from V and 0 bases from J, with 19 bases in between. This CDR3 is CASSLSTTGTVTNYGYTF. Here the CDR3 DNA reads TGTGCCAGCAGCTTGTCTACTACTGGGACGGTAACTAACTATGGCTACACCTTC.

V gene TRBV18 combines with J gene TRBJ1-1, with TRBD1 as a possible D gene (5 bases). The germline V gene encodes CDR1 KGHSH and CDR2 LQKENI. This CDR3 is 17 amino acids long. With 1 base removed from V and 0 bases from J, the gap between germline ends came to 15 bases. The CDR3 here is CASSPLHYGGVNTEAFF. DNA of the CDR3: TGTGCCAGCTCACCACTTCATTACGGGGGGGTGAACACTGAAGCTTTCTTT. The full variable domain, with the rest looked up from reference TRBV18 and TRBJ1-1, is NAGVMQNPRHLVRRRGQEARLRCSPMKGHSHVYWYRQLPEEGLKFMVYLQKENIIDESGMPKERFSAEFPKEGPSILRIQQVVRGDSAAYFCASSPLHYGGVNTEAFFGQGTRLTVV.

This clonotype was found a few times. The chain recombines TRBV2 with TRBJ2-7, with D possibly TRBD1 on 6 matching bases. Germline V gene sequence: CDR1 SNHLY, CDR2 FYNNEI. V dropped 6 bases and J dropped 1 base, with 7 bases sitting between them. This CDR3 is built from 12 residues. The CDR3 coding sequence is TGTGCCAGCAGGGGGACATCCTACGAGCAGTACTTC. Its translation is CASRGTSYEQYF. Full variable domain (outside the CDR3, taken from reference TRBV2 and TRBJ2-7): EPEVTQTPSHQVTQMGQEVILRCVPISNHLYFYWYRQILGQKVEFLVSFYNNEISEKSEIFDDQFSVERPDGSNFTLKIRSTKLEDSAMYFCASRGTSYEQYFGPGTRLTVT.

The chain combines TRBV19 with TRBJ2-5; the D call may be TRBD1 or TRBD2 (5 bases each). The CDR3 is 14 amino acids. V lost 3 bases, J lost 3 bases, and 11 bases lay in between. Germline V gives CDR1 LNHDA, CDR2 SQIVND (reference sequence). The CDR3 DNA is TGTGCCAGTAGTATTCGGCAGGGAGAAGAGACCCAGTACTTC. Protein: CASSIRQGEETQYF.

Written as DNA, the CDR3 is TGCAGTGCCCTTATCGGGGGACAAGAGACCCAGTACTTC. It translates to CSALIGGQETQYF. The J gene is TRBJ2-5, the V gene TRBV20-1; D perhaps matches TRBD2 (6 bases). The germline CDR1 and CDR2 sequences are DFQATT and SNEGSKA (reference sequence). CDR3 length: 13 residues. V gave up 6 bases and J gave up 2 bases, with 13 bases separating them.

V usage is TRBV20-1 and J usage is TRBJ2-5; 7 nucleotides line up with TRBD1. The V and J ends lost 3 bases and 5 bases, in that order; junction bases with no gene match: 6. The CDR3 covers 13 residues. Per germline, CDR1 DFQATT and CDR2 SNEGSKA (reference sequence). CDR3 residues: CSARTGQMETQYF. DNA for the CDR3: TGCAGTGCTAGGACGGGACAGATGGAGACCCAGTACTTC.

In its sample, this clonotype was seen a few times. The genes are TRBV7-8 and TRBJ1-1; D unclear. Trimming took 4 bases from V and 4 from J, leaving 10 bases between them. CDR1 is SGHVS, CDR2 FQNEAQ, per germline. The CDR3 sequence is 13 residues long. CDR3 DNA: TGTGCCAGCAGCTCCCAGGCCGGCACTGAAGCTTTCTTT. Translating gives CASSSQAGTEAFF.

The chain links TRBV5-1 to TRBJ2-5; maybe TRBD1 (6 bases). Germline lookup yields CDR1 SGHRS and CDR2 YFSETQ. The ends were cut back, 0 bases at V and 4 bases at J, with 16 bases in the middle. The CDR3 contains 16 residues. CDR3 region: CASSLEPPGVGETQYF. CDR3 nucleotide sequence: TGCGCCAGCAGCTTGGAACCCCCAGGGGTTGGAGAGACCCAGTACTTC.

The rearrangement links TRBV20-1 to TRBJ1-5; D gene unclear. Trimming left V 3 bases short and J 7 bases short, with 19 bases between. This CDR3 is 15 amino acids long. CDR1 and CDR2 from the germline V gene are DFQATT and SNEGSKA (reference sequence). The CDR3 reads CSAREFVGSGQPQHF. The CDR3 DNA reads as TGCAGTGCTAGGGAGTTTGTGGGATCGGGGCAGCCCCAGCATTTT.

This CDR3 reads CASSYQGAGEKLFF. DNA of the CDR3: TGTGCCAGCAGTTACCAGGGGGCGGGTGAAAAACTGTTTTTT. The chain employs TRBV6-2 or TRBV6-3 and TRBJ1-4; 8 bases align to TRBD1. J gave up 7 bases and V 2 bases, and 3 bases lay outside the gene matches. This CDR3 contains 14 residues. In germline, CDR1 is MNHEY, CDR2 SVGEGT.